The entry that follows covers one T cell receptor (beta chain) sequence. The target antigen is unknown. The data originate from a study of T cell repertoires in cytomegalovirus infection. About the research overall: Well-studied HLA-B-restricted epitopes and recently identified HLA-C-restricted epitopes of CMV were both used in the study. Public signatures in TCR beta pointed to CMV infection and matching HLA type.

Study outcomes and limitations: The ex vivo response was dominated by HLA-C-restricted CMV-specific TCR beta clonotypes. Pooled public TCR beta family frequency picked out CMV carriers with the relevant HLA.

This CDR3 has 14 amino acids. The V segment lost 5 bases and the J segment 3 bases; nucleotides outside the gene matches: 5. Germline CDR1 MNHNS, CDR2 SASEGT. MiXCR, applied by TCRdb to the reads, yields one record per CDR3 protein. Of roughly 920,000 distinct CDR3 sequences in the sample, under 40% were seen once. The chain has TRBV6-1 and TRBJ1-1, with TRBD1 matching over 8 bases. The sequence came from a human donor in good health (CMV status not recorded). Some clones in this sample may be carry-over from other donors' samples. Source: cultured CD8+ T cells from PBMCs, taken from culture after CMV antigen stimulation. The CDR3 nucleotides are TGTGCCAGCAGTCAACAGGGGGGCTACACTGAAGCTTTCTTT. This gives the protein CASSQQGGYTEAFF.